The 10 T cell receptor beta chains presented below share a single source sample, sequenced in a study of brain metastases from non-small cell lung cancer. Data came from immunoSEQ multiplex PCR; TCRdb stores just in-frame clones and leaves some out. Here the sample spans 1,500 to 2,000 clones, 86% being singletons. Source material: primary lung tumor tissue. These receptors were collected from a donor at least 40 years old with non-small cell lung cancer.

This clone was found a few times. The J gene is TRBJ1-6, the V gene TRBV19; D may be TRBD1 (6 bases). CDR3 length equals 13 residues. The germline V gene encodes CDR1 LNHDA and CDR2 SQIVND (reference sequence). The V end was cut by 1 base, the J end by 13 bases, with 11 bases between. The CDR3: CASSIGQASPLHF. The CDR3 DNA follows: TGTGCCAGTAGTATAGGACAGGCGAGCCCCCTCCACTTT.

The CDR3 DNA reads TGTGCCAGCAGTTCTATCGGGGGGACAGATACGCAGTATTTT. This codes for CASSSIGGTDTQYF. The chain joins TRBV27 to TRBJ2-3, with 7 bases lining up with TRBD2. The CDR3 covers 14 residues. Germline CDR1 MNHEY, CDR2 SMNVEV (reference sequence). J gave up 3 bases and V 4 bases, and 4 bases lay outside the gene matches.

This chain uses TRBV24-1 with TRBJ2-7; no clear D. Between the trimmed V and J ends, which lost 3 bases and 5 bases, there was a span of 4 bases. This CDR3 is 11 amino acids long. The germline CDR1 and CDR2 sequences are KGHDR and SFDVKD. CDR3 bases: TGTGCCACCAGTGATGGTGACGAGCAGTACTTC. Protein product: CATSDGDEQYF.

The rearrangement links TRBV19 to TRBJ1-5; TRBD1 is a possible D gene (5 bases). Looked up from germline, CDR1 is LNHDA and CDR2 is SQIVND (reference sequence). The CDR3 length is 16 residues. The V gene lost 7 bases and the J gene lost 4 bases, with 20 bases spanning the gap. The DNA of the CDR3 is TGTGCCAGTACTCCCCCAGGGATAAGAGTTAATCAGCCCCAGCATTTT. Its translation: CASTPPGIRVNQPQHF.

The V and J genes are TRBV3-1 (or the pseudogene TRBV3-2) and TRBJ1-4; D is ambiguous. Germline values: CDR1 LGHDT, CDR2 YNNKEL (reference sequence). Trimming left V 1 base short and J 8 bases short, with 14 bases between. This CDR3 has 15 amino acids. The CDR3 sequence is CASSQGTDSGEKLFF. The DNA for the CDR3 is TGTGCCAGCAGCCAAGGAACTGATAGTGGGGAAAAACTGTTTTTT.

The V and J genes are TRBV19 and TRBJ1-1, with unresolved D. The CDR3 has 13 amino acids. Deletions cut 7 bases from V and 3 bases from J, with 12 bases between. CDR1 and CDR2 from the germline V gene are LNHDA and SQIVND (reference sequence). CDR3 nucleotide sequence: TGTGCCAGTAACCTACAGCGGGACACTGAAGCTTTCTTT. Translating gives CASNLQRDTEAFF.

V usage is TRBV6-5 and J usage is TRBJ1-1, with 11 bases fitting TRBD1. The CDR3 sequence is 13 residues long. Germline assignment: CDR1 MNHEY and CDR2 SVGAGI. V shed 6 bases and J 10 bases; nucleotides not matched to a gene: 7. The chain's CDR3 is CASRLGQGARAFF. Written as DNA, the CDR3 is TGTGCCAGCAGACTAGGACAGGGGGCACGAGCTTTCTTT.

With respect to this clone: The junction departs from the called germline gene at one end, perhaps through a read error. The chain combines TRBV4-2 with TRBJ2-2; D may be TRBD2 (7 bases). The CDR3 is made up of 15 amino acids. Germline lookup yields CDR1 LGHNA and CDR2 YNFKEQ. CDR3 DNA sequence: TGTGTCAGCAGCCGAAGGGGGGAGGGAGCCGGGGAGCTGTTTTTT. This sequence encodes CVSSRRGEGAGELFF.

V and J are TRBV6-5 and TRBJ1-2; D possibly corresponds to TRBD1 (6 bases). The germline CDR1 and CDR2 sequences are MNHEY and SVGAGI. There are 14 residues in the CDR3. V was shortened by 6 bases and J by 8 bases, with 19 bases between the two germline ends. The CDR3 sequence is CASSHSGGRAGYTF. CDR3 DNA: TGTGCCAGCAGCCACTCCGGGGGGCGGGCGGGCTACACCTTC.

The rearrangement uses TRBV7-9 and TRBJ1-5; unclear D gene. V was trimmed by 5 bases and J by 7 bases, leaving 21 bases between them. The CDR3 loop spans 16 amino acids. Germline V CDR1 and CDR2: SEHNR, FQNEAQ (reference sequence). This CDR3 is CASSPRPARYGQPQHF. In nucleotides, the CDR3 is TGTGCCAGCAGCCCACGGCCGGCCCGGTATGGGCAGCCCCAGCATTTT.